This is a list of T cell receptor beta chains from one sample in a study of post-analysis software for immune sequencing data. TCRdb fed the PCR reads into MiXCR, producing one record per CDR3 protein. This table has approximately 360,000 distinct CDR3 sequences, less than 40% appearing once. The specimen sequenced was blood. These receptors originate from a girl aged 10-17 years with multiple sclerosis. Each CDR3 is given with its conserved first and last residue. The D gene is left open where the match is weak. Size values are once, few and many counts, or a class for expanded clones, and some rows have none.

abundance | j_gene | v_gene | d_gene | CDR3nt | CDR3aa
few | TRBJ2-7 | TRBV27 | TRBD2 | TGTGCCGGCAGCTTAACTGGGACTAGCGGGATCTCCTACGAGCAGTACTTC | CAGSLTGTSGISYEQYF
few | TRBJ2-5 | TRBV6-5 | . | TGTGCCAGCGGAAAGTTGTCGGGGACCCAAGAGACCCAGTACTTC | CASGKLSGTQETQYF
. | TRBJ2-1 | TRBV4-1 | TRBD2 | TGCGCCAGCAGCCGGACTAGCGGTAGGGATGAGCAGTTCTTC | CASSRTSGRDEQFF
few | TRBJ2-3 | TRBV14 | TRBD1 | TGTGCCAGCAGCCTGTTGACAGGGGCAGATACGCAGTATTTT | CASSLLTGADTQYF
. | TRBJ1-6 | TRBV27 | TRBD1 | TGTGCCAGCAGTCCGAGGGGGCCTTCACCCCTCCACTTT | CASSPRGPSPLHF
. | TRBJ2-3 | TRBV5-1 | . | TGCGCCAGCAGCTACAATTCCCCCTTCACAGATACGCAGTATTTT | CASSYNSPFTDTQYF
. | TRBJ2-5 | TRBV3-1 | . | TGTGCCAGCAGCCAAGATGGGCGGGACTTATCGGCCCAGTCGGAGACCCAGTACTTC | CASSQDGRDLSAQSETQYF
few | TRBJ1-5 | TRBV7-8 | . | TGTGCCAGCAGCTTACATCGGGAGCCCCAGCATTTT | CASSLHREPQHF
few | TRBJ1-2 | TRBV6-5 | . | TGTGCCAGCAGTTACCTCGGGGTGAACTATGGCTACACCTTC | CASSYLGVNYGYTF
many | TRBJ2-1 | TRBV6-6 | . | TGTGCCAGCAGTTACTCCCAGGGGGGGGATGAGCAGTTCTTC | CASSYSQGGDEQFF
. | TRBJ2-3 | TRBV2 | TRBD2 | TGTGCCAGTTTACTAGCGGTACGAGGAGATACGCAGTATTTT | CASLLAVRGDTQYF
. | TRBJ2-5 | TRBV20-1 | . | TGCAGTGCTAGAGTAGGGGTAGAGACCCAGTACTTC | CSARVGVETQYF
. | TRBJ2-7 | TRBV7-2 | TRBD2 | TGTGCCAGCAGCATCGGGGGGGGACGAATGGGCTACGAGCAGTACTTC | CASSIGGGRMGYEQYF
few | TRBJ2-7 | TRBV11-2 | . | TGTGCCAGCAGCTTAGATCCAGGGCCCTACGAGCAGTACTTC | CASSLDPGPYEQYF
few | TRBJ1-4 | TRBV7-2 | . | TGTGCCAGCAGCCCGACAGGCGATCCTGAAAAACTGTTTTTT | CASSPTGDPEKLFF
many | TRBJ2-7 | TRBV7-9 | TRBD1 | TGTGCCAGCAGCTTAGGGAAAGGGGGCGCCCCCTACGAGCAGTACTTC | CASSLGKGGAPYEQYF
. | TRBJ2-7 | TRBV5-1 | TRBD2 | TGCGCCAGCAGCTTGGACCCGGGACTAGCGGGGGACGAGCAGTACTTC | CASSLDPGLAGDEQYF
few | TRBJ2-3 | TRBV20-1 | TRBD2 | TGCAGTGCTCATGGGGGGGTCCGCACAGATACGCAGTATTTT | CSAHGGVRTDTQYF
. | TRBJ2-1 | TRBV6-5 | . | TGTGCCAGCAGTTACAAGGGGGGTATTGGCAATGAGCAGTTCTTC | CASSYKGGIGNEQFF
. | TRBJ1-6 | TRBV7-3 | TRBD1 | TGTGCCAGCAGCCCGGGGACAGAACATTCACCCCTCCACTTT | CASSPGTEHSPLHF
. | TRBJ1-1 | TRBV4-1 | . | TGCGCCAGCAGCCAAGTTGGGACGGGCACTGAAGCTTTCTTT | CASSQVGTGTEAFF
few | TRBJ2-7 | TRBV6-1 | . | TGTGCCAGCAGTGAGGCGTGGTGGCCCTACGAGCAGTACTTC | CASSEAWWPYEQYF
. | TRBJ2-7 | TRBV6-5 | TRBD2 | TGTGCCAGCAGTTACGGGGGAGGGCCCGGCGAGCAGTACTTC | CASSYGGGPGEQYF
once | TRBJ1-1 | TRBV25-1 | TRBD1 | TGTGCCAGCAGTGAGCAGGCAGGGGGCAAAGCTTTCTTT | CASSEQAGGKAFF
. | TRBJ2-3 | TRBV11-2 | . | TGTGCCAGCAGCCCTAGAATGGATACGCAGTATTTT | CASSPRMDTQYF
. | TRBJ1-5 | TRBV4-3 | . | TGCGCCAGCAGCCAAGTACTCAATCAGCCCCAGCATTTT | CASSQVLNQPQHF
. | TRBJ2-6 | TRBV5-1 | . | TGCGCCAGCAGCTATACGACAGACTTCTCTGGGGCCAACGTCCTGACTTTC | CASSYTTDFSGANVLTF
. | TRBJ2-1 | TRBV20-1 | . | TGCAGTGCCAGGGGACAATGGTCCTACAATGAGCGGTTCTTC | CSARGQWSYNERFF
few | TRBJ2-7 | TRBV10-3 | . | TGTGCCATCAGTTTCGGGGTCAACTACGAGCAGTACTTC | CAISFGVNYEQYF
. | TRBJ2-5 | TRBV12-3/TRBV12-4 | TRBD2 | TGTGCCAGCAAGTCCCGGGAGGTTGAGGGAGAGACCCAGTACTTC | CASKSREVEGETQYF
few | TRBJ2-7 | TRBV10-3 | . | TGTGCCATCAGTCCCGGGACGGATAGGAGCTCCTACGAGCAGTACTTC | CAISPGTDRSSYEQYF
. | TRBJ1-2 | TRBV6-1 | . | TGTGCCAGCAGTAACAGGGCTGGGGACTATGGCTGCACCTTC | CASSNRAGDYGCTF
. | TRBJ1-2 | TRBV11-1 | . | TGTGCCAGCAGCTTAGGAGTCTCTGGCTACACCTTC | CASSLGVSGYTF
. | TRBJ1-1 | TRBV6-6 | TRBD1 | TGTGCCAGCATACAGCCAGGGGGGACGAACACTGAAGCTTTCTTT | CASIQPGGTNTEAFF
. | TRBJ2-4 | TRBV12-3/TRBV12-4 | TRBD1 | TGTGCCAGCAGTGCAGGGGGATTC | CASSAGGF
. | TRBJ2-3 | TRBV6-1 | TRBD2 | TGTGCCAGCAGGAGAAGCGGGGGGACATATACGCAGTATTTT | CASRRSGGTYTQYF
many | TRBJ2-7 | TRBV10-3 | . | TGTGCCATCAGTGAGGGGGACAACGAGCAGTACTTC | CAISEGDNEQYF
few | TRBJ1-5 | TRBV6-5 | . | TGTGCCAGCAGTTGGGGGGGGGGGCGCAATCAGCCCCAGCATTTT | CASSWGGGRNQPQHF
. | TRBJ1-4 | TRBV20-1 | . | TGCAGTGCCCACGGACCAGAAAAACTGTTTTTT | CSAHGPEKLFF
few | TRBJ2-3 | TRBV6-2/TRBV6-3 | . | TGTGCCAGCAGCCCTACTGTAAGCACAGATACGCAGTATTTT | CASSPTVSTDTQYF
. | TRBJ1-2 | TRBV9 | . | TGTGCCAGCAGCGTTAGCGTCAACTACTATGGCTACACCTTC | CASSVSVNYYGYTF
. | TRBJ2-2 | TRBV10-3 | TRBD1 | TGTGCCATCAGTGCAGTAGGACAGGGGGCAGCTGGGGAGCTGTTTTTT | CAISAVGQGAAGELFF
. | TRBJ1-4 | TRBV5-6 | TRBD1 | TGTGCCAGCAGCTGGGACCGGGACAGGGTCCCCGAAAAACTGTTTTTT | CASSWDRDRVPEKLFF
. | TRBJ2-5 | TRBV20-1 | . | TGCAGTACTCGAGGGACTTATCAAGAGACCCAGTACTTC | CSTRGTYQETQYF
. | TRBJ1-2 | TRBV5-5 | . | TGTGCCAGCAGCTTGGTATCTCCTAACTATGGCTACACCTTC | CASSLVSPNYGYTF
. | TRBJ1-6 | TRBV7-9 | TRBD1 | TGTGCCAGCAGCTTAGACGCAGGGGGCGCTCGGAGTAATTCACCCCTCCACTTT | CASSLDAGGARSNSPLHF
few | TRBJ1-1 | TRBV9 | . | TGTGCCAGCAGCGTACGGGGCGCGGACACTGAAGCTTTCTTT | CASSVRGADTEAFF
few | TRBJ2-7 | TRBV20-1 | TRBD2 | TGCAGTGCTGCTAGCGGGGGAACGAGCTCCTACGAGCAGTACTTC | CSAASGGTSSYEQYF
. | TRBJ2-7 | TRBV13 | . | TGTGCCAGCAGCTCAAAACAGCGTTACGAGCAGTACTTC | CASSSKQRYEQYF
few | TRBJ2-7 | TRBV28 | . | TGTGCCAGCAGCGACTTGGCGTATGAGAACGAGCAGTACTTC | CASSDLAYENEQYF
. | TRBJ1-2 | TRBV28 | . | TGTGCCAGCAGAAGGGACCGTCCTTATGGCTACACCTTC | CASRRDRPYGYTF
few | TRBJ2-3 | TRBV29-1 | . | TGCAGCGTTGAAGCCCAGGGCCTTAGCACAGATACGCGGTATTTT | CSVEAQGLSTDTRYF
. | TRBJ2-2 | TRBV12-3/TRBV12-4 | . | TGTGCCAGCAGTTCAACTGACAGAGCCGGGGAGCTGTTTTTT | CASSSTDRAGELFF
. | TRBJ2-7 | TRBV7-9 | . | TGTGCCAGCAGCTCGCCCGTAGAGGGGTACGAGCAGTACTTC | CASSSPVEGYEQYF
. | TRBJ1-4 | TRBV6-5 | TRBD1 | TGTGCCAGCAGCCGGGACAGGGGTAATGAAAAACTGTTTTTT | CASSRDRGNEKLFF
. | TRBJ1-4 | TRBV27 | TRBD1 | TGTGCCAGCAGTCCGAATCAGGGGGTGGGTGAAAAACTGTTTTTT | CASSPNQGVGEKLFF
many | TRBJ1-6 | TRBV6-5 | . | TGTGCCAGTTCGAGGGCTAATTCACCCCTCCACTTT | CASSRANSPLHF
. | TRBJ1-1 | TRBV27 | . | TGTGCCACCTGGCCGGGGGGCTTTGGCACTGAAGCTTTCTTT | CATWPGGFGTEAFF
few | TRBJ1-4 | TRBV6-5 | TRBD1 | TGTGCCAGCACTCCGGGACAGGGGTATGAAAAACTGTTTTTT | CASTPGQGYEKLFF
. | TRBJ2-7 | TRBV10-3 | . | TGTACCATCAGTGAGTCGGATAGCCTATCCTACGAGCAGTACTTC | CTISESDSLSYEQYF